This record looks at one TCR beta chain sequence and its context. This record belongs to a study of blood T cell repertoires in COVID-19. Authors' data handling: For nucleated cells, counts were estimated from reference gene primer amplification. Clones were sequenced by immunoSEQ multiplex PCR, and TCRdb holds only the in-frame ones, with some missing. The V and J calls and clone size were taken over from that table, and D and trimming were inferred from the DNA. The table includes roughly 200,000 clones, about nine tenths detected once. The CDR3 contains 13 residues. V was shortened by 4 bases and J by 7 bases, with 13 bases between the two germline ends. Recruitment covered under 25 US areas and drew participants whose ages spanned roughly 18 to 89 years. Cohort placement rested on clinical history that participants reported themselves.

The sample comprised PBMCs or T cells enriched from blood (not recorded which). The source is a woman between 35 and 50 years old with acute COVID-19. J is TRBJ2-5 and V is TRBV12-3 or TRBV12-4; D ambiguous. The CDR3 bases are TGTGCCAGCAGTTCCTCTCGACTTGGGACCCAGTACTTC. This codes for CASSSSRLGTQYF.